These T cell receptor beta chains were read from a single sample in a study of human T cells and chemical hapten exposure. TCRdb re-called the RACE reads with MiXCR, one entry per CDR3 protein. The table shows roughly 100,000 distinct CDR3 sequences, with approximately 10% occurring only once. The specimen was whole blood. These receptors all stem from a female donor in good health. Some clones in this sample may be carry-over from other donors' samples. The CDR3 runs from the conserved cysteine through the conserved F or W. The D gene is left open where the match is weak. Part of the rows lack a size; the others show once, few, many or a class for expanded clones.

TRBJ1-5	NA	TRBV28	15	TRBD1	CASSLGGGRNQPQHF	TGTGCCAGCAGTTTAGGAGGGGGCAGGAATCAGCCCCAGCATTTT
TRBJ2-7	NA	TRBV28	14	NA	CASSVTTGGYEQYF	TGTGCCAGCAGCGTCACTACTGGGGGCTACGAGCAGTACTTC
TRBJ2-6	few	TRBV20-1	14	NA	CSAIIRLGANVLTF	TGCAGTGCCATCATTAGGCTTGGGGCCAACGTCCTGACTTTC
TRBJ2-7	many	TRBV29-1	12	TRBD1	CSVGQTYYEQYF	TGCAGCGTGGGACAGACCTACTACGAGCAGTACTTC
TRBJ2-1	NA	TRBV6-2/TRBV6-3	17	NA	CASSYYGAGSLANEQFF	TGTGCCAGCAGTTATTATGGGGCTGGGTCCCTGGCGAATGAGCAGTTCTTC
TRBJ2-1	few	TRBV19	16	NA	CASSITQGGGWNEQFF	TGTGCCAGTAGTATAACTCAGGGGGGAGGATGGAATGAGCAGTTCTTC
TRBJ2-1	few	TRBV28	16	TRBD2	CASSSISGRAYNEQFF	TGTGCCAGCAGTTCCATTAGCGGGAGGGCCTACAATGAGCAGTTCTTC
TRBJ1-4	few	TRBV6-6	15	TRBD1	CATGGTGDLFEKLFF	TGTGCCACGGGGGGGACAGGGGACCTTTTTGAAAAACTGTTTTTT
TRBJ2-3	few	TRBV28	15	TRBD1	CASSSTGQRTDTQYF	TGTGCCAGCAGCTCGACAGGGCAGAGGACAGATACGCAGTATTTT
TRBJ2-7	many	TRBV28	13	NA	CASSLASFYEQYF	TGTGCCAGCAGTTTGGCTAGCTTCTACGAGCAGTACTTC
TRBJ2-2	few	TRBV7-9	16	NA	CASSLAGVEKTGELFF	TGTGCCAGCAGCTTAGCGGGAGTTGAAAAGACCGGGGAGCTGTTTTTT
TRBJ2-1	few	TRBV5-6	12	TRBD1	CASSDGQGPQFF	TGTGCCAGCAGCGATGGACAGGGTCCTCAGTTCTTC
TRBJ2-1	few	TRBV29-1	14	TRBD1	CSAVQGQLYNEQFF	TGCAGCGCTGTACAGGGACAGCTATACAATGAGCAGTTCTTC
TRBJ2-3	many	TRBV25-1	17	NA	CASSENQAGAAKVTQYF	TGTGCCAGCAGTGAAAATCAAGCGGGTGCGGCCAAGGTTACGCAGTATTTT
TRBJ2-3	few	TRBV20-1	15	NA	CSARRGRSVTDTQYF	TGCAGTGCCCGCCGGGGACGCTCGGTGACAGATACGCAGTATTTT
TRBJ2-7	NA	TRBV10-3	12	NA	CAISAGSGEQYF	TGTGCCATCAGTGCAGGCTCCGGGGAGCAGTACTTC
TRBJ2-3	NA	TRBV4-1	18	NA	CASSQDHGLATSTDTQYF	TGCGCCAGCAGCCAAGATCACGGCCTAGCGACTAGCACAGATACGCAGTATTTT
TRBJ2-4	many	TRBV7-2	13	NA	CASSLVPLDIQYF	TGTGCCAGCAGCTTAGTCCCTTTAGACATTCAGTACTTC
TRBJ1-4	NA	TRBV28	14	NA	CASSLGPTNEKLFF	TGTGCCAGCAGTCTCGGCCCAACTAATGAAAAACTGTTTTTT
TRBJ2-3	NA	TRBV20-1	17	TRBD2	CSALAPLGGSNADTQYF	TGCAGTGCTCTCGCCCCCCTTGGCGGGAGCAACGCAGATACGCAGTATTTT
TRBJ2-5	NA	TRBV28	14	TRBD2	CASRAGGGLETQYF	TGTGCCAGCAGGGCGGGAGGCGGTTTAGAGACCCAGTACTTC
TRBJ1-5	NA	TRBV6-2/TRBV6-3	14	NA	CASSYFHRAEPQHF	TGTGCCAGCAGTTACTTCCACAGGGCTGAGCCCCAGCATTTT
TRBJ2-3	many	TRBV29-1	14	TRBD2	CSVVRTSGRETQYF	TGCAGCGTTGTCCGGACTAGCGGGAGAGAGACGCAGTATTTT
TRBJ2-5	many	TRBV2	18	TRBD2	CASSRRGLAGGSGETQYF	TGTGCCAGCAGCCGGCGGGGACTAGCGGGAGGGTCGGGAGAGACCCAGTACTTC
TRBJ2-7	NA	TRBV20-1	16	TRBD1	CSATPLQGVASYEQYF	TGCAGTGCCACCCCCCTCCAGGGGGTTGCCTCCTACGAGCAGTACTTC
TRBJ2-1	few	TRBV6-6	17	TRBD2	CASSYSPIGRAYNEQFF	TGTGCCAGCAGTTATTCACCTATCGGGAGGGCCTACAATGAGCAGTTCTTC
TRBJ2-7	NA	TRBV20-1	11	NA	CSATGQYEQYF	TGCAGTGCCACAGGGCAGTACGAGCAGTACTTC
TRBJ1-6	few	TRBV28	14	NA	CASSETGPDTPLHF	TGTGCCAGCAGTGAGACGGGTCCAGATACACCCCTCCACTTT
TRBJ1-4	many	TRBV27	14	NA	CASQRRALDEKLFF	TGTGCCAGCCAACGAAGGGCTTTAGATGAAAAACTGTTTTTT
TRBJ2-3	NA	TRBV4-1	13	NA	CASSQEAPDTQYF	TGCGCCAGCAGCCAAGAAGCCCCTGATACGCAGTATTTT
TRBJ1-5	NA	TRBV28	15	NA	CASSTGHLSNQPQHF	TGTGCCAGCAGTACAGGACACCTAAGCAATCAGCCCCAGCATTTT
TRBJ2-7	NA	TRBV2	15	TRBD2	CASRTPGGARYEQYF	TGTGCCAGCAGGACGCCCGGGGGGGCGCGCTACGAGCAGTACTTC
TRBJ2-7	few	TRBV20-1	14	TRBD1	CSARARRGQGEQYF	TGCAGTGCTAGAGCTCGACGGGGACAGGGGGAGCAGTACTTC
TRBJ2-3	NA	TRBV3-1	14	NA	CASSQGGFTDTQYF	TGTGCCAGCAGCCAAGGGGGATTCACAGATACGCAGTATTTT
TRBJ2-1	NA	TRBV20-1	15	TRBD2	CSAGEGLAGLGGQFF	TGCAGTGCTGGAGAGGGACTAGCGGGACTAGGGGGGCAGTTCTTC
TRBJ2-1	many	TRBV6-1	15	NA	CASSVFTSGSNEQFF	TGTGCCAGCAGTGTTTTTACGTCAGGGTCGAATGAGCAGTTCTTC
TRBJ2-7	few	TRBV28	13	NA	CASTETESYEQYF	TGTGCCAGCACCGAGACAGAATCCTACGAGCAGTACTTC
TRBJ1-2	many	TRBV9	15	TRBD1	CASSPNQGGHYGYTF	TGTGCCAGCAGCCCTAATCAAGGGGGCCACTATGGCTACACCTTC
TRBJ1-3	few	TRBV4-3	16	TRBD1	CASSPTFRGLGNTIYF	TGCGCCAGCAGTCCTACCTTTAGGGGGCTCGGAAACACCATATATTTT
TRBJ1-4	NA	TRBV2	13	NA	CASIRQPNEKLFF	TGTGCCAGCATTAGACAGCCTAATGAAAAACTGTTTTTT
TRBJ2-7	NA	TRBV12-3/TRBV12-4	14	TRBD1	CASNRDRSSYEQYF	TGTGCCAGCAACCGGGACAGGAGCTCCTACGAGCAGTACTTC
TRBJ1-2	NA	TRBV19	10	NA	CANRGDGYTF	TGTGCTAACCGGGGTGACGGCTACACCTTC
TRBJ2-6	NA	TRBV19	14	NA	CASRGESGANVLTF	TGTGCCAGTAGGGGGGAATCTGGGGCCAACGTCCTGACTTTC
TRBJ1-2	many	TRBV7-9	15	NA	CASSDVWGSLVGYTF	TGTGCCAGCAGCGACGTGTGGGGGTCCCTCGTTGGCTACACCTTC
TRBJ1-2	many	TRBV18	15	TRBD1	CASSRDYRGENGYTF	TGTGCCAGCTCACGAGACTACAGGGGGGAGAATGGCTACACCTTC
TRBJ2-3	few	TRBV5-1	16	TRBD2	CASSTTSGREADTQYF	TGCGCCAGCAGCACTACTAGCGGGAGAGAAGCAGATACGCAGTATTTT
TRBJ2-1	few	TRBV7-3	13	TRBD1	CASSGRGKNEQFF	TGTGCCAGCAGCGGCAGGGGGAAGAATGAGCAGTTCTTC
TRBJ2-3	many	TRBV5-1	17	TRBD2	CASSTDRDYQSTDTQYF	TGCGCCAGCAGCACTGACCGGGACTACCAAAGCACAGATACGCAGTATTTT